The rows below give T cell receptor beta chains drawn from one sample of a study of Graves' ophthalmopathy and Graves' hyperthyroidism. TCRdb fed the multiplex PCR reads into MiXCR, producing one record per CDR3 protein. The sample lists about 700,000 distinct CDR3 sequences; about 40% were seen once. Sequences were obtained from peripheral blood. Receptor source: an adult man with Graves' ophthalmopathy. The CDR3 runs from the conserved cysteine through the conserved F or W. A D gene is named only where the DNA matches it firmly. Rows may omit the clone size; those that give it use once, few, many or a size class.

V gene: TRBV7-8
J gene: TRBJ1-3
clone size: many
D gene: .
CDR3 length: 13
CDR3 DNA: TGTGCCAGCGTAGAGCCCTCTGGAAACACCATATATTTT
CDR3 protein: CASVEPSGNTIYF

V gene: TRBV25-1
J gene: TRBJ2-7
clone size: .
D gene: TRBD2
CDR3 length: 14
CDR3 DNA: TGTGCCAGCGTTGGGGGCAGACTAGCGACCGAGCAGTACTTC
CDR3 protein: CASVGGRLATEQYF

V gene: TRBV7-2
J gene: TRBJ2-6
clone size: many
D gene: .
CDR3 length: 16
CDR3 DNA: TGTGCCAGCAGCCCACGGACGACCACTGGGGCCAACGTCCTGACTTTC
CDR3 protein: CASSPRTTTGANVLTF

V gene: TRBV29-1
J gene: TRBJ2-7
clone size: many
D gene: TRBD1
CDR3 length: 15
CDR3 DNA: TGCAGCGCCTGGATTTGGACAGGGACTTCCTACGAGCAGTACTTC
CDR3 protein: CSAWIWTGTSYEQYF

V gene: TRBV2
J gene: TRBJ2-6
clone size: .
D gene: TRBD1
CDR3 length: 14
CDR3 DNA: TGTGCCAGCAGAGCACCGGGACAGGGGAACACTGAAGCTTTC
CDR3 protein: CASRAPGQGNTEAF

V gene: TRBV5-8
J gene: TRBJ1-6
clone size: many
D gene: .
CDR3 length: 15
CDR3 DNA: TGTGCCAGCAGCTTGCACCCCCTCACAGGGTTACCCCTCCACTTT
CDR3 protein: CASSLHPLTGLPLHF

V gene: TRBV4-1
J gene: TRBJ1-5
clone size: .
D gene: TRBD1
CDR3 length: 17
CDR3 DNA: TGCGCCAGCAGCCAACCGGGACAGACCAAAAGCAATCAGCCCCAGCATTTT
CDR3 protein: CASSQPGQTKSNQPQHF

V gene: TRBV24-1
J gene: TRBJ2-5
clone size: .
D gene: TRBD2
CDR3 length: 16
CDR3 DNA: TGTGCCACCAGCGAGGGACCCGGGAGGGGCGGGGAGACCCAGTACTTC
CDR3 protein: CATSEGPGRGGETQYF

V gene: TRBV5-6
J gene: TRBJ1-1
clone size: once
D gene: TRBD1
CDR3 length: 16
CDR3 DNA: TGTGCCAGCAGCCCGGGACAGGGAGGGGGGGGAACTGAAGCTTTCTTT
CDR3 protein: CASSPGQGGGGTEAFF

V gene: TRBV20-1
J gene: TRBJ1-3
clone size: many
D gene: .
CDR3 length: 15
CDR3 DNA: TGCAGTGCTAGAGGTTCGGGTAGGGCTGGAAACACCATATATTTT
CDR3 protein: CSARGSGRAGNTIYF

V gene: TRBV29-1
J gene: TRBJ1-1
clone size: .
D gene: .
CDR3 length: 12
CDR3 DNA: TGCAGCGTAGGTGAAGGGAACACTGAAGCTTTCTTT
CDR3 protein: CSVGEGNTEAFF

V gene: TRBV29-1
J gene: TRBJ2-7
clone size: .
D gene: .
CDR3 length: 11
CDR3 DNA: TGCAGCTTAGGGTCTGGTCCCGAGCAGTACTTC
CDR3 protein: CSLGSGPEQYF

V gene: TRBV29-1
J gene: TRBJ1-2
clone size: .
D gene: TRBD1
CDR3 length: 13
CDR3 DNA: TGCAGCGTTGAAGCAGGGGGGAACTATGGCTACACCTTC
CDR3 protein: CSVEAGGNYGYTF

V gene: TRBV5-1
J gene: TRBJ1-2
clone size: many
D gene: TRBD1
CDR3 length: 16
CDR3 DNA: TGCGCCAGCAGCGACGGGACAGGGTATAGTGGCTATGGCTACACCTTC
CDR3 protein: CASSDGTGYSGYGYTF

V gene: TRBV2
J gene: TRBJ2-5
clone size: many
D gene: .
CDR3 length: 12
CDR3 DNA: TGTGCCAGCAGTGACCTTGGGAAGACCCAGTACTTC
CDR3 protein: CASSDLGKTQYF

V gene: TRBV15
J gene: TRBJ1-5
clone size: many
D gene: TRBD1
CDR3 length: 15
CDR3 DNA: TGTGCCACCAGCAGATCAGGGGACAGGCTGTCGCCCCAGCATTTT
CDR3 protein: CATSRSGDRLSPQHF

V gene: TRBV24-1
J gene: TRBJ2-7
clone size: many
D gene: .
CDR3 length: 15
CDR3 DNA: TGTGCCACCAGTGACCCCCAGGTGGGGGACGGCGAGCAGTACTTC
CDR3 protein: CATSDPQVGDGEQYF

V gene: TRBV10-3
J gene: TRBJ2-5
clone size: many
D gene: .
CDR3 length: 12
CDR3 DNA: TGTGCCATCAGCGGGACAAGAGAGACCCAGTACTTC
CDR3 protein: CAISGTRETQYF

V gene: TRBV11-2
J gene: TRBJ2-5
clone size: few
D gene: .
CDR3 length: 17
CDR3 DNA: TGTGCCAGCAGCCCCCGGGTGATGGGAGGAAAGCGAGAGACCCAGTACTTC
CDR3 protein: CASSPRVMGGKRETQYF

V gene: TRBV19
J gene: TRBJ1-2
clone size: .
D gene: .
CDR3 length: 14
CDR3 DNA: TGTGCCAGTAGTGGTCAGGGGTCGGTGGATGGCTACACCTTC
CDR3 protein: CASSGQGSVDGYTF

V gene: TRBV7-9
J gene: TRBJ2-7
clone size: .
D gene: TRBD2
CDR3 length: 16
CDR3 DNA: TGTGCCAGCAGCCCCCGACTAGCGGGAGGGCGGGACGAGCAGTACTTC
CDR3 protein: CASSPRLAGGRDEQYF

V gene: TRBV20-1
J gene: TRBJ1-1
clone size: many
D gene: .
CDR3 length: 15
CDR3 DNA: TGCAGTGCTAGACCCCCCGGGGGCAAGAACACTGAAGCTTTCTTT
CDR3 protein: CSARPPGGKNTEAFF

V gene: TRBV7-3
J gene: TRBJ1-2
clone size: .
D gene: .
CDR3 length: 15
CDR3 DNA: TGTGCCAGCAGCCGATCCGCCGACAGTAACTATGGCTACACCTTC
CDR3 protein: CASSRSADSNYGYTF